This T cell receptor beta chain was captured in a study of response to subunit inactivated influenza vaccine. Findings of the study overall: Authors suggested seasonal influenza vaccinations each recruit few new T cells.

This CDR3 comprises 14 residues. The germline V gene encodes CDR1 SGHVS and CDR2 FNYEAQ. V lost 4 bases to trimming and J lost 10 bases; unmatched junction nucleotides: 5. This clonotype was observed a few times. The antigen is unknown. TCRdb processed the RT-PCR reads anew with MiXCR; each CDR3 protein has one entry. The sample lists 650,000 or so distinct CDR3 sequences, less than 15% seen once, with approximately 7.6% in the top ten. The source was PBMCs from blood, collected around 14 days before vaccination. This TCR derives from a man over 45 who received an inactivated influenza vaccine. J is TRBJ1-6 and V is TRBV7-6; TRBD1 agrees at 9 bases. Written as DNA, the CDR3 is TGTGCCAGCAGCTACCGGACAGGGGAATCACCCCTCCACTTT. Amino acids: CASSYRTGESPLHF.